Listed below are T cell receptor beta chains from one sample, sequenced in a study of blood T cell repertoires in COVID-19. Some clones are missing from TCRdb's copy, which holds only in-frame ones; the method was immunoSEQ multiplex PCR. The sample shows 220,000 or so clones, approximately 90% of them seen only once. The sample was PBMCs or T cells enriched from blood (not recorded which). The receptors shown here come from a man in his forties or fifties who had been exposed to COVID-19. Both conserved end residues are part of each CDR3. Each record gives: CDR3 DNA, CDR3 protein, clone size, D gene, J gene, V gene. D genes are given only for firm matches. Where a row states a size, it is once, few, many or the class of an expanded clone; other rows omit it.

CDR3 DNA: TGTGCCAGCAGCCCCTCCCTTCAGGGTGAAGAAAAACTGTTTTTT
CDR3 protein: CASSPSLQGEEKLFF
clone size: -
D gene: -
J gene: TRBJ1-4
V gene: TRBV5-4

CDR3 DNA: TGTGCCAGCAGGGGAACGGGACAGGGGTTAGGAGAAAAACTGTTTTTT
CDR3 protein: CASRGTGQGLGEKLFF
clone size: -
D gene: TRBD1
J gene: TRBJ1-4
V gene: TRBV28

CDR3 DNA: TGTGCCTGGAGTGTACATGGCAATCAGCCCCAGCATTTT
CDR3 protein: CAWSVHGNQPQHF
clone size: -
D gene: -
J gene: TRBJ1-5
V gene: TRBV30

CDR3 DNA: TGCGCCAGCAGCCAAGGAGGACTAGCGGGAGGGGGTAGGACAGATACGCAGTATTTT
CDR3 protein: CASSQGGLAGGGRTDTQYF
clone size: -
D gene: TRBD2
J gene: TRBJ2-3
V gene: TRBV4-1

CDR3 DNA: TGTGCCAGCAGTGACTCGGCGGGAGTGGTCTACAATGAGCAGTTCTTC
CDR3 protein: CASSDSAGVVYNEQFF
clone size: -
D gene: TRBD2
J gene: TRBJ2-1
V gene: TRBV6-4

CDR3 DNA: TGTGCCAGCAGCGCCTCAGGGGGCAATCAGCCCCAGCATTTT
CDR3 protein: CASSASGGNQPQHF
clone size: -
D gene: -
J gene: TRBJ1-5
V gene: TRBV9

CDR3 DNA: TGTGCCAGCAGTTTAAGGGGAAACATTCAGTACTTC
CDR3 protein: CASSLRGNIQYF
clone size: -
D gene: -
J gene: TRBJ2-4
V gene: TRBV5-4

CDR3 DNA: TGTGCCAGCAGTTTATATCGAGATTATGAAGCTTTCTTT
CDR3 protein: CASSLYRDYEAFF
clone size: -
D gene: -
J gene: TRBJ1-1
V gene: TRBV28

CDR3 DNA: TGCGCCAGCCGGAGATTGAGAGGTGACAGGGACATCAACTATGGCTACACCTTC
CDR3 protein: CASRRLRGDRDINYGYTF
clone size: -
D gene: TRBD1
J gene: TRBJ1-2
V gene: TRBV10-1

CDR3 DNA: TGCGCCAGCAGCCCAGGGTGGGATGAAAAACTGTTTTTT
CDR3 protein: CASSPGWDEKLFF
clone size: -
D gene: -
J gene: TRBJ1-4
V gene: TRBV5-1

CDR3 DNA: TGTGCCAGTAGAAAAACGGGGGGGCAAGATACGCAGTATTTT
CDR3 protein: CASRKTGGQDTQYF
clone size: -
D gene: TRBD2
J gene: TRBJ2-3
V gene: TRBV19

CDR3 DNA: TGTGCCAGTAGTATTTCGGGACAGGGGAGCTATGGCTACACCTTC
CDR3 protein: CASSISGQGSYGYTF
clone size: once
D gene: TRBD1
J gene: TRBJ1-2
V gene: TRBV19

CDR3 DNA: TGTGCCAGCAGTGCATCGAAGTGGGAGGCGGGCCTAAGCACAGATACGCAGTATTTT
CDR3 protein: CASSASKWEAGLSTDTQYF
clone size: -
D gene: -
J gene: TRBJ2-3
V gene: TRBV6-4

CDR3 DNA: TGTGCCAGCAGCGACCAGGGCTACTACACTGAAGCTTTCTTT
CDR3 protein: CASSDQGYYTEAFF
clone size: few
D gene: -
J gene: TRBJ1-1
V gene: TRBV7-3

CDR3 DNA: TGTGCCAGCAGTTACAGGGAGGGACAGCCCCAGCATTTT
CDR3 protein: CASSYREGQPQHF
clone size: -
D gene: -
J gene: TRBJ1-5
V gene: TRBV6-5

CDR3 DNA: TGTGCCAGCAGCTCCCCAAACAGTAGATACAACACAGATACGCAGTATTTT
CDR3 protein: CASSSPNSRYNTDTQYF
clone size: -
D gene: -
J gene: TRBJ2-3
V gene: TRBV7-3

CDR3 DNA: TGTGCCAGCTCACCACCTAGTAAATTACCCCCAAATTCACCCCTCCACTTT
CDR3 protein: CASSPPSKLPPNSPLHF
clone size: -
D gene: -
J gene: TRBJ1-6
V gene: TRBV18